The next 28 T cell receptor beta chains were all read from a single sample in a study of blood T cell repertoires in COVID-19. Profiling relied on immunoSEQ multiplex PCR, and the TCRdb table lists in-frame clones only, not all of them. The repertoire holds about 150,000 clones, with 75% to 95% as singletons. Sequencing was performed on peripheral blood. All receptors come from a middle-aged man with acute or convalescent COVID-19.

This clone was recorded only once. The chain uses TRBV15 and TRBJ2-3; 7 bases agree with TRBD1. In germline, CDR1 is LNHNV, CDR2 YYDKDF (reference sequence). CDR3 size: 17 residues. V was pared by 1 base and J by 0 bases, with 7 bases of the junction left unmatched. The CDR3 DNA reads as TGTGCCACCAGCAGAGCTATGACAGGGTTTAGCACAGATACGCAGTATTTT. Its translation: CATSRAMTGFSTDTQYF.

The gene calls are TRBV5-1 and TRBJ1-1, with D perhaps matching TRBD1 (6 bases). Germline V lookup: CDR1 SGHRS, CDR2 YFSETQ. V lost 4 bases, J lost 1 base, and 8 bases lay in between. This CDR3 has 13 amino acids. The CDR3: CASSPGQNTEAFF. In nucleotides, the CDR3 is TGCGCCAGCAGCCCGGGACAGAACACTGAAGCTTTCTTT.

The chain has TRBV7-9 and TRBJ1-2; possible D gene TRBD1, 6 bases. Germline V lookup: CDR1 SEHNR, CDR2 FQNEAQ (reference sequence). Trimming pared 7 bases from V and 8 bases from J, leaving 29 bases between. CDR3 length: 17 residues. In DNA form, the CDR3 reads TGTGCCAGCACCCACCAGCCGGGGGGGGGCCTTCATGAAGGCTACACCTTC. Protein: CASTHQPGGGLHEGYTF.

The V call is TRBV6-5, the J call TRBJ1-5; D is unclear. The CDR3 length is 13 residues. With 6 bases removed from V and 7 bases from J, the gap between germline ends came to 13 bases. Per germline, CDR1 MNHEY and CDR2 SVGAGI. The chain's CDR3 is CASSYDSRQPQHF. DNA for the CDR3: TGTGCCAGCAGCTACGACTCGAGACAGCCCCAGCATTTT.

The gene calls are TRBV3-1 (or the pseudogene TRBV3-2) and TRBJ1-2; D might be TRBD1 (5 bases). Germline-derived CDR1 and CDR2 are LGHDT and YNNKEL (reference sequence). The CDR3 extends over 16 amino acids. Trimming stripped 1 base from V and 0 bases from J, with 12 bases between. The CDR3 coding sequence is TGTGCCAGCAGCCAAGGAGGCACAGGAGCTAACTATGGCTACACCTTC. Its protein is CASSQGGTGANYGYTF.

V gene TRBV7-8 combines with J gene TRBJ1-1, with unresolved D. The germline V gene has CDR1 SGHVS and CDR2 FQNEAQ. Deletions cut 2 bases from V and 0 bases from J, with 13 bases between. This CDR3 is 16 amino acids long. CDR3 in DNA: TGTGCCAGCAGCTTAAATAGTCGTCTTATGAACACTGAAGCTTTCTTT. Protein sequence: CASSLNSRLMNTEAFF.

The chain carries TRBV7-2 and TRBJ1-6; perhaps TRBD1 as D (6 bases). The length of the CDR3 is 14 residues. V lost 5 bases to trimming and J lost 5 bases, with 10 bases between them. Germline lookup yields CDR1 SGHTA and CDR2 FQGNSA. The chain's CDR3 is CASSPRDNNSPLHF. CDR3 bases: TGTGCCAGCAGCCCCAGGGACAATAATTCACCCCTCCACTTT.

This sequence joins TRBV9 and TRBJ2-3; 16 bases line up with TRBD2. CDR1 is SGDLS, CDR2 YYNGEE, per germline. With V trimmed by 0 bases and J by 4 bases, 2 bases remained unmatched. The CDR3 extends over 17 amino acids. CDR3 region: CASSVVGTSGGADTQYF. The DNA for the CDR3 is TGTGCCAGCAGCGTAGTAGGGACTAGCGGGGGGGCAGATACGCAGTATTTT.

This chain joins TRBV11-2 and TRBJ1-1, with D possibly TRBD1 on 6 matching bases. Per the germline V gene, CDR1 is SGHAT and CDR2 is FQNNGV. CDR3 length: 14 residues. V was shortened by 1 base and J by 4 bases, with 10 bases between the two germline ends. The CDR3 spells CASSLVGAGTEAFF. Written as DNA, the CDR3 is TGTGCCAGCAGCTTAGTGGGGGCGGGCACTGAAGCTTTCTTT.

The V call is TRBV11-2, the J call TRBJ2-1; 11 positions match TRBD2. The CDR3 totals 16 residues. Trimming at V came to 4 bases and at J to 6 bases, leaving 8 bases not matched to a gene. Germline assignment: CDR1 SGHAT and CDR2 FQNNGV. The CDR3 nucleotides read TGTGCCAGCAGCTCCTTACTAGCGGGAGAGCTCAATGAGCAGTTCTTC. As protein: CASSSLLAGELNEQFF.

The gene calls are TRBV4-2 and TRBJ2-6, with 12 bases fitting TRBD1. This CDR3 has 17 residues. CDR1 is LGHNA, CDR2 YNFKEQ, per germline. After removal of 4 bases from V and 1 base from J, the junction contained 2 bases not matched to a gene. The CDR3 sequence: CASSPGQGASGANVLTF. CDR3 bases: TGTGCCAGCAGCCCGGGACAGGGGGCTTCTGGGGCCAACGTCCTGACTTTC.

The V and J genes are TRBV5-1 and TRBJ2-3, with TRBD1 matching 10 bases. Trimming took 4 bases from V and 5 from J; bases not matched to a gene: 7. Germline CDR1 SGHRS, CDR2 YFSETQ. The CDR3 sequence is 15 residues long. The CDR3 sequence: CASSTGTGAGDTQYF. The CDR3 bases are TGCGCCAGCAGCACAGGGACAGGGGCCGGAGATACGCAGTATTTT.

This chain links TRBV3-1 (or the pseudogene TRBV3-2) with TRBJ1-1; D is uncertain. The CDR3 loop spans 14 amino acids. Germline CDR1 reads LGHDT; CDR2 reads YNNKEL (reference sequence). V dropped 2 bases and J dropped 1 base, with 8 bases sitting between them. The DNA for the CDR3 is TGTGCCAGCAGCCAATTTGGCTCGAACACTGAAGCTTTCTTT. It translates to CASSQFGSNTEAFF.

The chain has TRBV6-5 and TRBJ2-1; no clear D gene. V lost 6 bases to trimming and J lost 7 bases, with 7 bases between them. This CDR3 has 11 amino acids. Germline CDR1 reads MNHEY; CDR2 reads SVGAGI. The CDR3 DNA follows: TGTGCCAGCAGGACCGGGAATGAGCAGTTCTTC. It encodes CASRTGNEQFF.

V and J are TRBV3-1 (or the pseudogene TRBV3-2) and TRBJ2-2, with unresolved D. CDR1 and CDR2 from the germline V gene are LGHDT and YNNKEL (reference sequence). The CDR3 loop spans 15 amino acids. The V and J ends lost 0 bases and 5 bases respectively, with 10 bases between them. The chain's CDR3 is CASSQDLTGTGELFF. The CDR3 DNA reads TGTGCCAGCAGCCAAGATCTGACTGGAACCGGGGAGCTGTTTTTT.

The V and J genes are TRBV2 and TRBJ2-5; D unresolved. V was shortened by 4 bases and J by 1 base, with 10 bases between the two germline ends. Germline V gene sequence: CDR1 SNHLY, CDR2 FYNNEI. The CDR3 extends over 14 amino acids. CDR3 sequence: CASSGVSIQETQYF. For the CDR3, the DNA is TGTGCCAGCAGTGGAGTTAGCATCCAAGAGACCCAGTACTTC.

The chain is built from TRBV3-1 (or the pseudogene TRBV3-2) and TRBJ2-1; TRBD2 agrees at 7 bases. The trim removed 0 bases at V and 9 bases at J, leaving 8 bases unmatched. The germline gives CDR1 LGHDT, CDR2 YNNKEL (reference sequence). This CDR3 is 15 amino acids long. CDR3 nucleotide sequence: TGTGCCAGCAGCCAAGACACGCGGGGGACGGGTGAGCAGTTCTTC. It specifies CASSQDTRGTGEQFF.

The rearrangement uses TRBV7-2 and TRBJ1-4; 10 nucleotides match TRBD1. The CDR3 is 18 amino acids. J was trimmed by 0 bases and V by 4 bases; bases with no gene match: 8. Germline CDR1 reads SGHTA; CDR2 reads FQGNSA. CDR3 sequence: CASSWTTGGQATNEKLFF. In nucleotides, the CDR3 is TGTGCCAGCAGCTGGACGACAGGGGGCCAAGCAACTAATGAAAAACTGTTTTTT.

The chain carries TRBV4-2 and TRBJ1-4; 8 nucleotides align to TRBD1. Germline V gene lookup returns CDR1 LGHNA and CDR2 YNFKEQ. The V segment lost 2 bases and the J segment 7 bases; nucleotides outside the gene matches: 6. This CDR3 is 15 amino acids long. CDR3 residues: CASSQSGTGFEKLFF. DNA for the CDR3: TGTGCCAGCAGCCAATCCGGGACAGGTTTTGAAAAACTGTTTTTT.

The rearrangement links TRBV12-3 or TRBV12-4 to TRBJ2-2, with unresolved D. The CDR3 spans 13 residues. V was shortened by 7 bases and J by 3 bases, with 9 bases between the two germline ends. CDR3 DNA sequence: TGTGCCAGCAACGGGTGGTACACCGGGGAGCTGTTTTTT. Translation gives CASNGWYTGELFF.

This chain connects TRBV11-2 to TRBJ1-5, with D maybe TRBD1 (5 bases). The V gene lost 0 bases and the J gene lost 7 bases, with 10 bases spanning the gap. This CDR3 has 14 amino acids. The germline CDR1 and CDR2 sequences are SGHAT and FQNNGV. The CDR3: CASSLEAGLQPQHF. Here the CDR3 DNA reads TGTGCCAGCAGCTTAGAGGCAGGGCTGCAGCCCCAGCATTTT.

This clone has just one count. Here the CDR3 reads CASSPRGTREGTQYF. The CDR3 nucleotides are TGTGCCAGCAGCCCTAGAGGGACGAGGGAGGGGACCCAGTACTTC. The rearrangement links TRBV7-2 to TRBJ2-5; 7 nucleotides line up with TRBD2. V lost 5 bases and J lost 7; bases outside the gene matches: 13. CDR1 SGHTA and CDR2 FQGNSA come from the germline V gene. This CDR3 is built from 15 residues.

This rearrangement joins TRBV18 to TRBJ1-1; D unresolved. The CDR3 spans 15 residues. V lost 5 bases and J lost 0, with 13 bases in between. The germline CDR1 and CDR2 sequences are KGHSH and LQKENI. In DNA, the CDR3 is TGTGCCAGCTCAAGCGCCGGGGAAATGAACACTGAAGCTTTCTTT. It is translated as CASSSAGEMNTEAFF. The variable domain in full, with the rest retrieved from reference TRBV18 and TRBJ1-1, is NAGVMQNPRHLVRRRGQEARLRCSPMKGHSHVYWYRQLPEEGLKFMVYLQKENIIDESGMPKERFSAEFPKEGPSILRIQQVVRGDSAAYFCASSSAGEMNTEAFFGQGTRLTVV.

This chain uses TRBV10-3 with TRBJ2-1, with TRBD1 identical over 9 bases. The CDR3 is made up of 16 amino acids. Germline CDR1 and CDR2: ENHRY and SYGVKD. Trimming took 4 bases from V and 4 from J; bases not matched to a gene: 8. The CDR3 is CAISVQGQGIYNEQFF. In DNA form, the CDR3 reads TGTGCCATCAGTGTTCAGGGACAGGGAATATACAATGAGCAGTTCTTC.

The DNA for the CDR3 is TGTGCCAGCCAAAGGGGAAATCCTGGAAACACCATATATTTT. Translated: CASQRGNPGNTIYF. The chain combines TRBV18 with TRBJ1-3; the D gene is possibly TRBD1 (5 bases). The CDR3 extends over 14 amino acids. CDR1 is KGHSH and CDR2 is LQKENI in the germline V gene. V was cut by 8 bases and J by 2 bases, with 13 bases left in between.

The chain couples TRBV7-2 to TRBJ2-3; D perhaps matches TRBD2 (5 bases). V lost 5 bases, J lost 0 bases, and 12 bases lay in between. The CDR3 length is 15 residues. CDR1 and CDR2 (germline): SGHTA, FQGNSA. CDR3 coding DNA: TGTGCCAGCAGCCGGACTGTTTTAAGCACAGATACGCAGTATTTT. As protein: CASSRTVLSTDTQYF.

V is TRBV6-5 and J is TRBJ2-2; D not resolved. Germline V gene sequence: CDR1 MNHEY, CDR2 SVGAGI. The V gene lost 7 bases and the J gene lost 0 bases, with 12 bases spanning the gap. The CDR3 covers 15 residues. The CDR3 protein is CASTRNFANTGELFF. The CDR3 DNA follows: TGTGCCAGCACTCGAAACTTCGCGAACACCGGGGAGCTGTTTTTT.

V gene TRBV7-9 combines with J gene TRBJ1-4; TRBD1 matches at 8 bases. Per the germline V gene, CDR1 is SEHNR and CDR2 is FQNEAQ (reference sequence). Losses at the gene ends were 3 bases for V and 5 bases for J; bases not matched to a gene: 5. CDR3 length: 15 amino acids. The CDR3 DNA sequence: TGTGCCAGCAGCTTCTCCGGACAGGGCAATGAAAAACTGTTTTTT. It is translated as CASSFSGQGNEKLFF.